Below, 30 T cell receptor beta chains from the same sample are listed, as sequenced in a study of shared clonotypes between healthy human individuals. Clones were sequenced by immunoSEQ multiplex PCR, and TCRdb holds only the in-frame ones, with some missing. The table has over 2 million clones, roughly 90% seen once; the top ten hold about 0.36%. Sequenced: naive CD4+ T cells from PBMCs. The subset here: CD45RA+ positively selected. The receptors were gathered from a young man in good health. Some clones in this sample may be carry-over from other donors' samples.

The V and J genes are TRBV9 and TRBJ2-3; D is possibly TRBD1 (5 bases). The CDR3 runs to 15 residues. The V and J ends lost 5 bases and 3 bases respectively, with 16 bases between them. The germline V gene has CDR1 SGDLS and CDR2 YYNGEE. CDR3 bases: TGTGCCAGCAGTCCCCGTAGGGGAATGACAGATACGCAGTATTTT. Translated: CASSPRRGMTDTQYF.

The V gene is TRBV7-3, the J gene TRBJ2-2, with 9 nucleotides matching TRBD2. The CDR3 sequence is 17 residues long. With 1 base clipped from V and 9 bases from J, the junction kept 12 bases outside the gene matches. Germline CDR1 is SGHTA and CDR2 is FQGTGA. The CDR3 DNA follows: TGTGCCAGCAGCTTAATCGGCGTAGCGGGAGTGTCCAGGGAGCTGTTTTTT. It yields the protein CASSLIGVAGVSRELFF.

Concerning this clone: This CDR3 is also generated by other DNA sequences in the sample. V gene TRBV28 combines with J gene TRBJ1-5; maybe TRBD1 (5 bases). CDR1 MDHEN and CDR2 SYDVKM come from the germline V gene. V lost 7 bases and J 0 bases, leaving 10 bases between the germline ends. The CDR3 extends over 14 amino acids. Here the CDR3 reads CASTRGGSNQPQHF. CDR3 sequence (DNA): TGTGCCAGCACGCGCGGGGGTAGCAATCAGCCCCAGCATTTT.

The chain combines TRBV9 with TRBJ1-2, with 10 nucleotides matching TRBD1. The trim removed 2 bases at V and 8 bases at J, leaving 9 bases unmatched. This CDR3 has 15 amino acids. Germline CDR1 and CDR2: SGDLS and YYNGEE. The CDR3 sequence is CASSVGQGSLMGYTF. CDR3 nucleotide sequence: TGTGCCAGCAGCGTGGGACAGGGGTCCTTGATGGGCTACACCTTC.

The gene calls are TRBV29-1 and TRBJ2-7, with no clear D. The germline V and J ends were trimmed by 8 bases and 0 bases, with 14 bases remaining between them. The germline V gene encodes CDR1 SQVTM and CDR2 ANQGSEA. CDR3 length equals 13 residues. The CDR3: CSPVADNSYEQYF. CDR3 DNA sequence: TGCAGCCCCGTGGCCGATAACTCCTACGAGCAGTACTTC.

This sequence joins TRBV28 and TRBJ2-3, with D hard to call. The V and J ends lost 1 base and 2 bases respectively, with 4 bases between them. This CDR3 spans 13 amino acids. Looked up from germline, CDR1 is MDHEN and CDR2 is SYDVKM. Here the CDR3 reads CASSLSYTDTQYF. The CDR3 DNA sequence: TGTGCCAGCAGTTTATCGTACACAGATACGCAGTATTTT.

The chain couples TRBV28 to TRBJ2-7; 10 bases are a match to TRBD1. CDR1 and CDR2 (germline): MDHEN, SYDVKM. The CDR3 is 14 residues long. V lost 8 bases and J lost 6; bases outside the gene matches: 10. The CDR3: CASGTGVGVGEQYF. CDR3 nucleotide sequence: TGTGCCAGCGGGACAGGGGTCGGCGTAGGCGAGCAGTACTTC.

This clone was seen once. The chain joins TRBV11-3 to TRBJ2-3, with 14 bases matching TRBD2. The junction had 6 bases not matched to a gene; V was cut back by 5 bases and J by 11 bases. CDR1 SGHNT and CDR2 YENEEA come from the germline V gene. The CDR3 is 14 residues long. The CDR3 DNA sequence: TGTGCCAGCAGCCCGGGACTAGCGGGAGTACAGCAGTATTTT. Residues: CASSPGLAGVQQYF. Together with reference TRBV11-3 and TRBJ2-3, the CDR3 gives the full variable domain: EAGVVQSPRYKIIEKKQPVAFWCNPISGHNTLYWYLQNLGQGPELLIRYENEEAVDDSQLPKDRFSAERLKGVDSTLKIQPAELGDSAVYLCASSPGLAGVQQYFGPGTRLTVL.

The rearrangement uses TRBV6-4 and TRBJ2-1, with a possible D match to TRBD2 (5 bases). The CDR3 consists of 15 residues. CDR1 and CDR2 from the germline V gene are MRHNA and SNTAGT. The ends were cut back, 2 bases at V and 5 bases at J, with 13 bases in the middle. CDR3 amino acids: CASSDGRGPDNEQFF. The CDR3 DNA sequence: TGTGCCAGCAGTGACGGGAGAGGGCCGGACAATGAGCAGTTCTTC.

The chain combines TRBV5-1 with TRBJ1-2; the D is unclear. Between the trimmed V and J ends, which lost 1 base and 7 bases, there was a span of 11 bases. The CDR3 runs to 13 residues. Per germline, CDR1 SGHRS and CDR2 YFSETQ. DNA of the CDR3: TGCGCCAGCAGCTTGAGGGATGAAGCTGGCTACACCTTC. Translating gives CASSLRDEAGYTF.

The V call is TRBV28, the J call TRBJ2-2; TRBD2 agrees at 8 bases. The CDR3 is 15 amino acids. CDR1 is MDHEN and CDR2 is SYDVKM in the germline V gene. The V and J ends lost 4 bases and 15 bases, in that order; junction bases with no gene match: 16. This CDR3 is CASSSPGTSFSVMFF. CDR3 sequence (DNA): TGTGCCAGCAGTTCCCCCGGGACTAGTTTCTCAGTGATGTTTTTT.

The V call is TRBV6-5, the J call TRBJ1-1, with 7 bases matching TRBD1. CDR1 MNHEY and CDR2 SVGAGI come from the germline V gene. The V segment lost 4 bases and the J segment 1 base; nucleotides outside the gene matches: 6. The CDR3 is 15 residues long. DNA of the CDR3: TGTGCCAGCAGTTTTAACGGACAGGCGAACACTGAAGCTTTCTTT. It is translated as CASSFNGQANTEAFF.

This sequence joins TRBV6-6 and TRBJ2-3; TRBD2 is a possible D gene (5 bases). The V end lost 1 base, the J end lost 0 bases, and 11 bases lay between the germline ends. Germline V gene lookup returns CDR1 MNHNY and CDR2 SVGAGI (reference sequence). This CDR3 spans 16 amino acids. This CDR3 reads CASSYYGRTSTDTQYF. DNA of the CDR3: TGTGCCAGCAGTTACTACGGACGGACTAGCACAGATACGCAGTATTTT.

V and J are TRBV6-1 and TRBJ2-3; D may be TRBD2 (6 bases). V lost 10 bases and J lost 2, with 19 bases in between. The germline V gene has CDR1 MNHNS and CDR2 SASEGT. This CDR3 comprises 15 residues. As DNA, the CDR3 is TGTGCCATCAAGGGACTCTCCGGAACCACAGATACGCAGTATTTT. It codes for CAIKGLSGTTDTQYF.

This clone is a singleton in its sample. The J gene is TRBJ2-7, the V gene TRBV4-2, with TRBD1 matching 7 bases. Germline trimming cut 4 bases from V and 3 bases from J; bases unmatched to any gene: 6. The germline V gene has CDR1 LGHNA and CDR2 YNFKEQ. The CDR3 consists of 14 residues. CDR3 bases: TGTGCCAGCAGCCCCCGGACAGGCCTCTACGAGCAGTACTTC. This encodes CASSPRTGLYEQYF.

The J gene is TRBJ1-1, the V gene TRBV10-3, with D possibly matching TRBD1 (6 bases). V was shortened by 4 bases and J by 6 bases, with 15 bases between the two germline ends. The CDR3 spans 14 residues. The germline V gene encodes CDR1 ENHRY and CDR2 SYGVKD. CDR3 region: CAISGRQDGAEAFF. The CDR3 bases are TGTGCCATCAGTGGGAGACAGGACGGCGCTGAAGCTTTCTTT.

The V call is TRBV7-2, the J call TRBJ2-5, with 7 bases that match TRBD2. CDR1 is SGHTA and CDR2 is FQGNSA in the germline V gene. The CDR3 consists of 15 residues. The J segment lost 6 bases and the V segment lost 5 bases, leaving 12 bases of the junction unmatched. The CDR3 DNA sequence: TGTGCCAGCAGCGACCAGAAGCCGGGACTACAGACCCAGTACTTC. This encodes CASSDQKPGLQTQYF.

CDR3 coding DNA: TGTGCCAGCAGCCTCCCTCTTTTAGGATGGGACACTGAAGCTTTCTTT. This encodes CASSLPLLGWDTEAFF. V is TRBV7-9 and J is TRBJ1-1; D ambiguous. Germline lookup yields CDR1 SEHNR and CDR2 FQNEAQ (reference sequence). V was cut by 5 bases and J by 3 bases, with 19 bases left in between. This CDR3 comprises 16 residues.

The chain couples TRBV4-1 to TRBJ1-2; D might be TRBD1 (6 bases). The V and J ends lost 1 base and 8 bases respectively, with 20 bases between them. Germline CDR1 MGHRA, CDR2 YSYEKL. This CDR3 has 16 amino acids. In DNA, the CDR3 is TGCGCCAGCAGCCAAGGATCGGGACAAGATTTTAAGGGCTACACCTTC. The encoded protein is CASSQGSGQDFKGYTF.

The gene calls are TRBV7-9 and TRBJ2-7; D might be TRBD2 (6 bases). The CDR3 has 11 residues. Germline V gene lookup returns CDR1 SEHNR and CDR2 FQNEAQ (reference sequence). V lost 5 bases to trimming and J lost 5 bases, with 7 bases between them. CDR3 in amino acids: CASSRGNEQYF. The CDR3 coding sequence is TGTGCCAGCAGCCGCGGGAACGAGCAGTACTTC. The full variable domain, completed using reference TRBV7-9 and TRBJ2-7, is DTGVSQNPRHKITKRGQNVTFRCDPISEHNRLYWYRQTLGQGPEFLTYFQNEAQLEKSRLLSDRFSAERPKGSFSTLEIQRTEQGDSAMYLCASSRGNEQYFGPGTRLTVT.

This sequence joins TRBV21-1 and TRBJ1-4. TRBV21-1 is marked as a pseudogene. The CDR3 has 17 amino acids. CDR3 sequence (DNA): TGTGCCAGCAGCATTCCCGGGACGTTTGCAACTAATGAAAAACTGTTTTTT. Encoded protein: CASSIPGTFATNEKLFF.

The chain uses TRBV27 and TRBJ2-7, with 7 bases that match TRBD2. The CDR3 has 16 amino acids. Germline assignment: CDR1 MNHEY and CDR2 SMNVEV (reference sequence). The trim removed 0 bases at V and 0 bases at J, leaving 5 bases unmatched. CDR3 bases: TGTGCCAGCAGTTTATCCCTAGCGGCTAACTCCTACGAGCAGTACTTC. This codes for CASSLSLAANSYEQYF.

This clone appeared a single time. The same CDR3 can be traced to other DNA sequences in this sample. V gene TRBV10-3 combines with J gene TRBJ2-3; 7 bases fit TRBD1. CDR1 and CDR2 (germline): ENHRY, SYGVKD. The V segment lost 7 bases and the J segment 1 base; nucleotides outside the gene matches: 5. This CDR3 region has 14 residues. The CDR3: CAITAGGGTDTQYF. In DNA, the CDR3 is TGTGCCATCACCGCAGGGGGTGGCACAGATACGCAGTATTTT.

This sequence joins TRBV4-3 and TRBJ2-3; D not resolved. Trimming removed 2 bases at V and 2 bases at J, with 17 bases between. Germline CDR1 is LGHNA and CDR2 is YSLEER. The CDR3 totals 17 residues. This CDR3 reads CASSQTPRPAFTDTQYF. The CDR3 nucleotides are TGCGCCAGCAGCCAAACACCCCGGCCCGCGTTCACAGATACGCAGTATTTT.

The chain carries TRBV15 and TRBJ2-6; 7 bases agree with TRBD1. Unmatched junction bases numbered 7, after V lost 4 bases and J lost 4 bases. CDR3 length: 16 residues. Germline V gene sequence: CDR1 LNHNV, CDR2 YYDKDF (reference sequence). The CDR3 nucleotides are TGTGCCACCAGCACGGAAACAGGGGTCGGGGCCAACGTCCTGACTTTC. This codes for CATSTETGVGANVLTF.

This clone occurred once. J is TRBJ2-7 and V is TRBV7-9; 8 bases align to TRBD1. Germline-derived CDR1 and CDR2 are SEHNR and FQNEAQ (reference sequence). The CDR3 is 14 amino acids. The ends lost 6 bases at V and 2 bases at J; junction bases unmatched: 6. In DNA form, the CDR3 reads TGTGCCAGCAGGCCAACAGGGGGTCCCTACGAGCAGTACTTC. Its protein product is CASRPTGGPYEQYF.

V and J are TRBV18 and TRBJ1-2; 8 nucleotides match TRBD1. V shed 6 bases and J 5 bases; nucleotides not matched to a gene: 8. Per germline, CDR1 KGHSH and CDR2 LQKENI. This CDR3 contains 14 residues. CDR3 DNA: TGTGCCAGCTCCCAGGGACAGGACTCTTATGGCTACACCTTC. Its translation: CASSQGQDSYGYTF.

This chain uses TRBV7-3 with TRBJ2-1; 9 bases agree with TRBD2. Germline V gene lookup returns CDR1 SGHTA and CDR2 FQGTGA. Germline trimming cut 4 bases from V and 9 bases from J; bases unmatched to any gene: 4. The CDR3 length is 13 residues. The CDR3 nucleotides read TGTGCCAGCAGCTCACTGCGGGAGGGTGAGCAGTTCTTC. Translating it yields CASSSLREGEQFF.

The J gene is TRBJ2-3, the V gene TRBV9, with 7 bases identical to TRBD1. The length of the CDR3 is 15 residues. Germline CDR1 and CDR2: SGDLS and YYNGEE. V lost 4 bases, J lost 4 bases, and 9 bases stayed unmatched. CDR3 region: CASSPLRTGSDTQYF. CDR3 bases: TGTGCCAGCAGCCCTCTCCGGACAGGATCAGATACGCAGTATTTT.

The V and J genes are TRBV19 and TRBJ1-5; no firm D call. The CDR3 consists of 15 residues. The ends were cut back, 5 bases at V and 5 bases at J, with 16 bases in the middle. CDR1 LNHDA and CDR2 SQIVND come from the germline V gene (reference sequence). CDR3 DNA sequence: TGTGCCAGTAGTCCCAGGACGGTAACTGATCAGCCCCAGCATTTT. The encoded protein is CASSPRTVTDQPQHF.